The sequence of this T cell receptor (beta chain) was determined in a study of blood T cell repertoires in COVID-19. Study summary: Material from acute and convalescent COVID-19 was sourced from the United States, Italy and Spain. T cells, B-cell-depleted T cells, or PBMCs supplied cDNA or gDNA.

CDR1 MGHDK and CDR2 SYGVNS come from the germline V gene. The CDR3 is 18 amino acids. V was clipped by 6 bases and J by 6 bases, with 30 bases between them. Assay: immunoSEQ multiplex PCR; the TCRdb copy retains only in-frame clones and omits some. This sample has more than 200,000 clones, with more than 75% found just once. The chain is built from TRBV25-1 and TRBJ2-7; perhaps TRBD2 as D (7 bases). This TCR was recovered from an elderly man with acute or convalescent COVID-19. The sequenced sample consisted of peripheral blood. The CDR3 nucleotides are TGTGCCAGCAGCCCTGCAAGGGGGGGCGGGAGATCGTTCGGCGAGCAGTACTTC. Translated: CASSPARGGGRSFGEQYF.